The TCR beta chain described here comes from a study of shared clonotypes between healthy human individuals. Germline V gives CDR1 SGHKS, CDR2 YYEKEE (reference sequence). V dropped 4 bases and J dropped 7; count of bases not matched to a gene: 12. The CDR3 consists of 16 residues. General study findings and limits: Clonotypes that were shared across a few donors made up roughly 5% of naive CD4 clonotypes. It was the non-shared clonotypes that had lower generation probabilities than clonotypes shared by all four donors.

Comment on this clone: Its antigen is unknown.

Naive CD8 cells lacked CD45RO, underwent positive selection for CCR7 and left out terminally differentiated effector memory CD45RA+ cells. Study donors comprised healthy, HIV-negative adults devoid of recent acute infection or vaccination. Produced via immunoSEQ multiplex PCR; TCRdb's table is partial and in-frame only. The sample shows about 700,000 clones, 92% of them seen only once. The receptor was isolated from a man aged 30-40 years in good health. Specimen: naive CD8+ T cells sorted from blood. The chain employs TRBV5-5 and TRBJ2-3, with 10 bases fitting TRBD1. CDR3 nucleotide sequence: TGTGCCAGCAGCGCACGTGACAGGGGGCTAAGTAATACGCAGTATTTT. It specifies CASSARDRGLSNTQYF.